The text below deals with one T cell receptor (beta chain). Its antigen is not identified. Libraries for TCR beta were made by quantitative 5'-RACE with molecular barcodes. TCRdb ran MiXCR on the 5' RACE reads and lists one entry per CDR3 protein. The table has some 200,000 distinct CDR3 sequences, just under 7.5% seen once. This CDR3 spans 17 amino acids. V dropped 8 bases and J dropped 2; count of bases not matched to a gene: 11. Germline CDR1 and CDR2: MNHEY and SMNVEV (reference sequence). The source of the sample is a study of CD8 T cells in ankylosing spondylitis. Study-level points and caveats: Some motif variants were previously reported in reactive arthritis synovial fluid and blood. In ankylosing spondylitis blood, a motif of roughly 8 highly homologous TCR beta variants appeared characteristic. Clones that were linked to disease were CD8+ and were relatively rare in peripheral blood.

The sequenced material came from blood, either unsorted or a sorted T cell fraction (not recorded which). The chain has TRBV27 and TRBJ2-6; TRBD1 aligns across 8 bases. This sequence originates from a male donor with ankylosing spondylitis. CDR3 coding DNA: TGTGCCAGCGCACCAACAGGGGGTGTAACTGGGGCCAACGTCCTGACTTTC. Its translation: CASAPTGGVTGANVLTF.